This T cell receptor (beta chain) was recovered during a study of T-cell memory formation after mild COVID-19. The CDR3 length is 15 residues. V was shortened by 6 bases and J by 4 bases, with 15 bases between the two germline ends. Germline V gene lookup returns CDR1 MGHRA and CDR2 YSYEKL. This clonotype occurred a few times. The antigen remains unidentified. Points from the study as a whole: Contracting clones from day 15 to 85 had balanced CD4/CD8; later expanders favoured CD4+. Detection of some responders pre-infection suggested pre-existing cross-reactive memory T cells participated.

After 5'RACE with constant-segment primers, TCR alpha and TCR beta cDNA libraries carrying sample barcodes and UMIs were obtained. TCRdb re-derived calls from the 5' RACE reads in MiXCR, one entry per CDR3 protein. The data hold 180,000 or so distinct CDR3 sequences, with roughly 12% observed a single time. This TCR derives from a man aged 18 to 30 who had mild COVID-19 (a few samples of this study predate the infection). Cell type and time point are not known. Sequencing was performed on PBMCs or a T cell subset sorted from them (not recorded which). This chain joins TRBV4-1 and TRBJ2-2; D may correspond to TRBD1 or TRBD2 (5 bases each). The CDR3 spells CASRLQGRGTGELFF. In nucleotides, the CDR3 is TGCGCCAGCAGACTCCAGGGCCGGGGCACCGGGGAGCTGTTTTTT.